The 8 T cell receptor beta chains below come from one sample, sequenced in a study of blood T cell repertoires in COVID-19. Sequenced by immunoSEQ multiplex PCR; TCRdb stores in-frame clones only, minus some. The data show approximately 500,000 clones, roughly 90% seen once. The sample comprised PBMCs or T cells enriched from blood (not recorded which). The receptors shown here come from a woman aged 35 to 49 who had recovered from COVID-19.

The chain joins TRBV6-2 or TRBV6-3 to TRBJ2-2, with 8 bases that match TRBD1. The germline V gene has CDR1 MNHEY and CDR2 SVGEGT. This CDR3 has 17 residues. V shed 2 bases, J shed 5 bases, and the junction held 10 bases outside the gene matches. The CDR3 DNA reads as TGTGCCAGCAGTTACGACCCCGAGGGACAGGATACCGGGGAGCTGTTTTTT. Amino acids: CASSYDPEGQDTGELFF.

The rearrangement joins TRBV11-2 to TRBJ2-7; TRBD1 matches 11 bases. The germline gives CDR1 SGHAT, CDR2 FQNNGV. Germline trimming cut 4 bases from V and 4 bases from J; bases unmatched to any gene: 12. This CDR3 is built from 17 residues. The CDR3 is CASSSGPGTGGRYEQYF. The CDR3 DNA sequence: TGTGCCAGCAGCTCTGGACCTGGGACAGGGGGTAGGTACGAGCAGTACTTC.

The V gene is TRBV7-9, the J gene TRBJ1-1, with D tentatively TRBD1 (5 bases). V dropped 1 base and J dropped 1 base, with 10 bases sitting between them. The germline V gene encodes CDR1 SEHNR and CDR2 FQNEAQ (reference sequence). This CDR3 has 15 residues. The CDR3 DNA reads TGTGCCAGCAGCTTAGTTTGGACAAGGAACACTGAAGCTTTCTTT. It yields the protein CASSLVWTRNTEAFF. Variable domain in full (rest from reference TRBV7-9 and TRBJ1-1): DTGVSQNPRHKITKRGQNVTFRCDPISEHNRLYWYRQTLGQGPEFLTYFQNEAQLEKSRLLSDRFSAERPKGSFSTLEIQRTEQGDSAMYLCASSLVWTRNTEAFFGQGTRLTVV.

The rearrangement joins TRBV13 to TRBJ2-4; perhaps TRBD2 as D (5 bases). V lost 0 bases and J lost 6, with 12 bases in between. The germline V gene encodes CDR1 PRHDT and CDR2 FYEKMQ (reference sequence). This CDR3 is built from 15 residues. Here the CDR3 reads CASSLGLAGGNIQYF. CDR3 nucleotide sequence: TGTGCCAGCAGCTTAGGCCTGGCGGGTGGAAACATTCAGTACTTC. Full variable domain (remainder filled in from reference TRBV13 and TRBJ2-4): AAGVIQSPRHLIKEKRETATLKCYPIPRHDTVYWYQQGPGQDPQFLISFYEKMQSDKGSIPDRFSAQQFSDYHSELNMSSLELGDSALYFCASSLGLAGGNIQYFGAGTRLSVL.

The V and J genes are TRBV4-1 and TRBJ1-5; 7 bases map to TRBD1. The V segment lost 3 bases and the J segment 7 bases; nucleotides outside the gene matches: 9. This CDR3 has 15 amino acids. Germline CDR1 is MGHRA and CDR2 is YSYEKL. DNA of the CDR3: TGCGCCAGCAGCCAGACAGGGAGTGTTGGGCAGCCCCAGCATTTT. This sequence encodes CASSQTGSVGQPQHF.

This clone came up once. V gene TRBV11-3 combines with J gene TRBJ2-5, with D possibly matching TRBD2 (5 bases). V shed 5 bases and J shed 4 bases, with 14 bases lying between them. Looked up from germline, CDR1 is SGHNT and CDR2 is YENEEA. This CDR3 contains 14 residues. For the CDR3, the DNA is TGTGCCAGCAGCCGGGATCTAGGCGCAGAGACCCAGTACTTC. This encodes CASSRDLGAETQYF.

CDR3 nucleotide sequence: TGCGCCAGCAGTGACAGGGTGGGCATTCAGTACTTC. Residues: CASSDRVGIQYF. The gene calls are TRBV10-1 and TRBJ2-4, with a possible D match to TRBD1 (5 bases). From germline, CDR1 is WNHNN and CDR2 SYGVQD (reference sequence). V was pared by 3 bases and J by 9 bases, with 9 bases between. There are 12 residues in the CDR3.

The CDR3 coding sequence is TGTGCCAGCAGCGTAGAACCGGGTGACAGCGAGCAGTACTTC. It codes for CASSVEPGDSEQYF. The chain uses TRBV9 and TRBJ2-7, with TRBD1 as a possible D gene (5 bases). The germline gives CDR1 SGDLS, CDR2 YYNGEE. V lost 0 bases and J lost 6, with 13 bases in between. The CDR3 is made up of 14 amino acids.